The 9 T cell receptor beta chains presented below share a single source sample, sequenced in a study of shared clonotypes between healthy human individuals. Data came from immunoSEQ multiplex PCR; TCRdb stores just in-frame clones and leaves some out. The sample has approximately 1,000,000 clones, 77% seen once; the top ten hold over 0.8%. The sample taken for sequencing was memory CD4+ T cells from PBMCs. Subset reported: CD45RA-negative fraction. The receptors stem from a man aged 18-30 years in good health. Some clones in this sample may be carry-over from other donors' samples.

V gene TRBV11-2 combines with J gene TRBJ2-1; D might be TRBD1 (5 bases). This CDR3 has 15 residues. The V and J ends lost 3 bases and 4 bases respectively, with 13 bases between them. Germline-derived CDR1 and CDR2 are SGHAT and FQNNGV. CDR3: CASSFNQDNYNEQFF. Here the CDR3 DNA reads TGTGCCAGCAGCTTTAATCAGGACAATTACAATGAGCAGTTCTTC.

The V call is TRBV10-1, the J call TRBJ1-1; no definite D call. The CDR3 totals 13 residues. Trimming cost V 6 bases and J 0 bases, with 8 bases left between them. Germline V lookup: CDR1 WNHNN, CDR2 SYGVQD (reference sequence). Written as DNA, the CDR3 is TGCGCCAGCAGAGCGGCAATGAACACTGAAGCTTTCTTT. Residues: CASRAAMNTEAFF.

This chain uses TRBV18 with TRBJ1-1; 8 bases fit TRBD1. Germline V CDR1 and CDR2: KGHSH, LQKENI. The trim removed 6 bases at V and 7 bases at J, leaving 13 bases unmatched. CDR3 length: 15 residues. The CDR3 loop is CASSLLQGAEIEAFF. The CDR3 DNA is TGTGCCAGCTCTCTACTGCAGGGGGCTGAGATTGAAGCTTTCTTT.

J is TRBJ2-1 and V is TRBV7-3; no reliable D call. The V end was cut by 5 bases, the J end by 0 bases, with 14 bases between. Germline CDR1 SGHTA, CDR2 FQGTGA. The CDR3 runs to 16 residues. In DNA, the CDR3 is TGTGCCAGCAGCCCTGTGGGAAAGGACTCCTACAATGAGCAGTTCTTC. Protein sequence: CASSPVGKDSYNEQFF.

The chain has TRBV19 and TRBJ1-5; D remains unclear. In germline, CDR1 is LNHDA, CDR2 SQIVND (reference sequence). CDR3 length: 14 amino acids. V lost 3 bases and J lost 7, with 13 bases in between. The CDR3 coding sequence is TGTGCCAGTAGTATCCAAGGCGGGGTCCAGCCCCAGCATTTT. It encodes CASSIQGGVQPQHF.

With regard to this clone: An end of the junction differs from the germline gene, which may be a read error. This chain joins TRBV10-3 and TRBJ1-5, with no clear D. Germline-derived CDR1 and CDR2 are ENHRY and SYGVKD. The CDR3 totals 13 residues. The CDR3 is CASSYRVQQPQHF. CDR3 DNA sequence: TGTGCCAGCAGTTATAGGGTGCAACAGCCCCAGCATTTT.

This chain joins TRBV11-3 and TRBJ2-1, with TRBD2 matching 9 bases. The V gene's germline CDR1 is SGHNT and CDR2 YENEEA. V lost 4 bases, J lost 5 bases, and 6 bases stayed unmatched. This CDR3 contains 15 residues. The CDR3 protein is CASSYGTSLNNEQFF. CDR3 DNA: TGTGCCAGCAGCTACGGGACTAGCTTGAACAATGAGCAGTTCTTC.

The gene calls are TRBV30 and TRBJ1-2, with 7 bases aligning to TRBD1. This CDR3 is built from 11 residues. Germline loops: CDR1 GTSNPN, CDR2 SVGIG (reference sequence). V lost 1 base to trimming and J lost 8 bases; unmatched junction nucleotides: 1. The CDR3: CAWSDRGGYTF. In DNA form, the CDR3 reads TGTGCCTGGAGTGACAGGGGAGGCTACACCTTC. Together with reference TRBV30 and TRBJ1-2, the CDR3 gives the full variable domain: SQTIHQWPATLVQPVGSPLSLECTVEGTSNPNLYWYRQAAGRGLQLLFYSVGIGQISSEVPQNLSASRPQDRQFILSSKKLLLSDSGFYLCAWSDRGGYTFGSGTRLTVV.

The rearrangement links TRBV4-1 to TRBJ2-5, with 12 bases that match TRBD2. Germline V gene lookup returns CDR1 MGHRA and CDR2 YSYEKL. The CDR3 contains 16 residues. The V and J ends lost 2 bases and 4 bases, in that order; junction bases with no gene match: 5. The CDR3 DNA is TGCGCCAGCAGCCAACGACTAGCGGGAGTTCGAGAGACCCAGTACTTC. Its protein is CASSQRLAGVRETQYF.